Listed here are 9 T cell receptor beta chains from one sample, sequenced in a study of OX40 agonist ivuxolimab in advanced cancers. Sequenced by immunoSEQ multiplex PCR; TCRdb stores in-frame clones only, minus some. The table lists 70,000 or so clones, 70% to 90% of them singletons, with around 0.86% in the top ten. Sample: CD4+ or CD8+ T cells sorted from blood, taken in a trial of the OX40 agonist ivuxolimab. The receptors shown here come from an adult with an advanced solid tumor such as melanoma, head and neck, liver or kidney cancer.

This chain links TRBV19 with TRBJ2-1, with D hard to call. V was trimmed by 3 bases and J by 2 bases, leaving 11 bases between them. The CDR3 totals 15 residues. The germline gives CDR1 LNHDA, CDR2 SQIVND (reference sequence). CDR3 protein: CASSIVRTTYNEQFF. The CDR3 nucleotides are TGTGCCAGTAGTATCGTCCGTACGACCTACAATGAGCAGTTCTTC.

The chain combines TRBV9 with TRBJ2-1; TRBD1 might be the D (6 bases). The length of the CDR3 is 14 residues. Trimming shortened V by 1 base and J by 6 bases, and 11 bases separated the two germline ends. The germline V gene encodes CDR1 SGDLS and CDR2 YYNGEE. CDR3 sequence reads: CASSVTRGLNEQFF. In DNA, the CDR3 is TGTGCCAGCAGCGTAACCAGGGGTCTCAATGAGCAGTTCTTC.

The chain combines TRBV19 with TRBJ1-5; D may be TRBD1 (6 bases). Looked up from germline, CDR1 is LNHDA and CDR2 is SQIVND (reference sequence). V dropped 4 bases and J dropped 0 bases, with 10 bases sitting between them. The CDR3 extends over 15 amino acids. CDR3 protein: CASSRRGNSNQPQHF. Here the CDR3 DNA reads TGTGCCAGTAGTAGGAGGGGGAATAGCAATCAGCCCCAGCATTTT.

The chain has TRBV5-1 and TRBJ2-3; TRBD1 aligns across 10 bases. The length of the CDR3 is 15 residues. Losses at the gene ends were 5 bases for V and 1 base for J; bases not matched to a gene: 4. The germline gives CDR1 SGHRS, CDR2 YFSETQ. CDR3 in amino acids: CASSWGTGGTDTQYF. The CDR3 bases are TGCGCCAGCAGTTGGGGGACAGGGGGCACAGATACGCAGTATTTT.

The genes are TRBV1 and TRBJ2-1; the listed D gene, TRBD2, was not tested against the DNA. TRBV1 is deemed a pseudogene. The CDR3 is made up of 16 amino acids. The CDR3 region is CTSGTLLAGPYNEQFF. In DNA, the CDR3 is TGCACCAGCGGTACATTACTAGCGGGACCCTACAATGAGCAGTTCTTC.

The rearrangement links TRBV9 to TRBJ2-3; 7 bases are shared with TRBD1. The CDR3 has 12 residues. V was clipped by 2 bases and J by 11 bases; unmatched bases: 5. In germline, CDR1 is SGDLS, CDR2 YYNGEE. Here the CDR3 DNA reads TGTGCCAGCAGCGTTCGAGACAGGGAGCAGTATTTT. This translates into CASSVRDREQYF.

The V and J genes are TRBV10-3 and TRBJ2-3; D gene unclear. V lost 3 bases, J lost 7 bases, and 14 bases lay in between. CDR1 and CDR2 from the germline V gene are ENHRY and SYGVKD. This CDR3 is built from 14 residues. The CDR3 region has the DNA TGTGCCATCAGTGACGGGTTAGCCAAGAATACGCAGTATTTT. This translates into CAISDGLAKNTQYF.

The CDR3 loop reads CACSGQPAGEQYF. In DNA, the CDR3 is TGTGCCTGCTCGGGACAACCGGCGGGGGAGCAGTACTTC. The rearrangement joins TRBV30 to TRBJ2-7; D may be TRBD1 or TRBD2 (6 bases each). The CDR3 has 13 residues. The V end was cut by 6 bases, the J end by 7 bases, with 19 bases between. Germline V gene data show CDR1 as GTSNPN and CDR2 as SVGIG (reference sequence).

As to this clone: One end of the junction does not line up with germline, which may come from a read error. The CDR3 region is CASSLVVQETQYF. CDR3 bases: TGTGCCAGCAGTTTAGTAGTCCAAGAGACCCAGTACTTC. The chain is built from TRBV7-2 and TRBJ2-5; D gene unclear. This CDR3 has 13 residues. Germline V gene data show CDR1 as SGHTA and CDR2 as FQGNSA.